This T cell receptor (beta chain) is drawn from a study of Ad26.COV2.S vaccination and SARS-CoV-2 variants. General observations from the study: Among vaccine recipients, spike-specific TCR breadth exceeded that of placebo recipients.

This table comes from immunoSEQ multiplex PCR, and its TCRdb copy is limited to in-frame clones, with some not included. Of more than 40,000 clones in the sample, 65% to 90% were seen once. As concerns this clone: Its antigen remains unidentified.

The source of this sequence is a human donor who had recovered from COVID-19. The sample here was peripheral blood, taken after recovery from COVID-19.

The CDR3 region is CASSQGRRPSGYTF. CDR3 nucleotide sequence: TGTGCCAGCAGCCAAGGTCGGCGGCCCTCAGGCTACACCTTC. V and J are TRBV3-1 (or the pseudogene TRBV3-2) and TRBJ1-2; D gene ambiguous. This CDR3 comprises 14 residues. V lost 1 base to trimming and J lost 8 bases, with 14 bases between them. From germline, CDR1 is LGHDT and CDR2 YNNKEL (reference sequence).